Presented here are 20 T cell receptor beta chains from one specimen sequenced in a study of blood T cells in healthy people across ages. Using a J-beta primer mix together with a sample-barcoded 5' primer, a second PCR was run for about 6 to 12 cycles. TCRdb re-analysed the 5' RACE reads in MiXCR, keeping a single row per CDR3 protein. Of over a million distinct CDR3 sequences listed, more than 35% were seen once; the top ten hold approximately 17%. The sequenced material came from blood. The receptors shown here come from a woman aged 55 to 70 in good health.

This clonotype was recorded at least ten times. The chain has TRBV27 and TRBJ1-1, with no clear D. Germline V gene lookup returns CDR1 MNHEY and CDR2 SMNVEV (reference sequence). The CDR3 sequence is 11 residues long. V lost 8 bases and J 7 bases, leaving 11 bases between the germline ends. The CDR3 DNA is TGTGCCAGCGGCGCTCGGGGTGAAGCTTTCTTT. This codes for CASGARGEAFF.

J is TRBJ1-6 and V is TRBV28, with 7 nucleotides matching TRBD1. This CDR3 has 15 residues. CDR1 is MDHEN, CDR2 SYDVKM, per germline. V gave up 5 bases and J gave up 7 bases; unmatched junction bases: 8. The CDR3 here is CASSTTGTANSPLHF. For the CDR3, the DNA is TGTGCCAGCAGTACTACCGGGACAGCAAATTCACCCCTCCACTTT.

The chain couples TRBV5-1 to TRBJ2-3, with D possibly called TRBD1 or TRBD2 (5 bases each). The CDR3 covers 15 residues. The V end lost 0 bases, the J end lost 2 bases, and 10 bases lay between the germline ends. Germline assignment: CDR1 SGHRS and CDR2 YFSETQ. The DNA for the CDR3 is TGCGCCAGCAGCTTGGGGGGGAAAGTCACAGATACGCAGTATTTT. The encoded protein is CASSLGGKVTDTQYF.

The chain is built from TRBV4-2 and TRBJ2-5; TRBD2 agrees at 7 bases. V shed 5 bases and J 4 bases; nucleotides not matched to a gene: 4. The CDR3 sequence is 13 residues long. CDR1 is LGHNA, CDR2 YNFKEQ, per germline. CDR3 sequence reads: CASSWGEGETQYF. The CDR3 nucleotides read TGTGCCAGCAGCTGGGGGGAGGGAGAGACCCAGTACTTC.

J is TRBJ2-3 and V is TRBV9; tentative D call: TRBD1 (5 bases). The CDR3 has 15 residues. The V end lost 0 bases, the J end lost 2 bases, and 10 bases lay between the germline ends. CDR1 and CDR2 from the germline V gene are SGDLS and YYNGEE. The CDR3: CASSVAGKHTDTQYF. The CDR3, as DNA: TGTGCCAGCAGCGTAGCAGGGAAACACACAGATACGCAGTATTTT.

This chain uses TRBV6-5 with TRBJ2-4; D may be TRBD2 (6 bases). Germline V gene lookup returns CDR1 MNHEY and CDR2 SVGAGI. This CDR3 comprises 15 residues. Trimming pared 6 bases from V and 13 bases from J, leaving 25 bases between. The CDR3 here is CASRLGTSRTYGQYF. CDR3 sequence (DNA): TGTGCCAGCAGGCTTGGGACTTCTCGAACCTACGGGCAGTACTTC.

The CDR3 coding sequence is TGTGCCAGCTCACCACTCGCCGGACAGGGGAAGGTCGAGCAGTACTTC. Its translation: CASSPLAGQGKVEQYF. This chain connects TRBV18 to TRBJ2-7, with TRBD1 matching 9 bases. With 1 base clipped from V and 6 bases from J, the junction kept 10 bases outside the gene matches. Germline assignment: CDR1 KGHSH and CDR2 LQKENI. The CDR3 has 16 amino acids.

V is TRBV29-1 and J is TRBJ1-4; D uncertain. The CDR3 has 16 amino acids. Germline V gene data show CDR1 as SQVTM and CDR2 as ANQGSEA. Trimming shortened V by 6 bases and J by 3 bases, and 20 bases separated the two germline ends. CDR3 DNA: TGCAGCGTGGAGGTCGGAGGGAACATCCCTAATGAAAAACTGTTTTTT. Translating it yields CSVEVGGNIPNEKLFF.

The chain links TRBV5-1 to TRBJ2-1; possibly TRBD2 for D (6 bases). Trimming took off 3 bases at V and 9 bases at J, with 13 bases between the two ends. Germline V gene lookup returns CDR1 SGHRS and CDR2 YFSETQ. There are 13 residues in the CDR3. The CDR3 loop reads CASSWAGLSEQFF. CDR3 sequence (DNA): TGCGCCAGCAGCTGGGCGGGACTCAGTGAGCAGTTCTTC.

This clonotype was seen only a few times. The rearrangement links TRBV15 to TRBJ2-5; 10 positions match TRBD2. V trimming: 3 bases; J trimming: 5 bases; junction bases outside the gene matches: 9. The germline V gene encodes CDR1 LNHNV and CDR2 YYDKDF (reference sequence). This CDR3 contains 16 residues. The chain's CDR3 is CATSSGPSGSWETQYF. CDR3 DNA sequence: TGTGCCACCAGCAGTGGGCCTAGCGGGAGTTGGGAGACCCAGTACTTC.

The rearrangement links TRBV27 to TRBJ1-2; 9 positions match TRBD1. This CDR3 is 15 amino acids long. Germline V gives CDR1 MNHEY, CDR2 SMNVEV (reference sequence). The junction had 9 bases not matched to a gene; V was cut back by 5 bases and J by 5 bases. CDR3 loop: CASSLGTGRGYGYTF. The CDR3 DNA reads TGTGCCAGCAGTCTAGGGACAGGGAGGGGTTATGGCTACACCTTC.

The CDR3 region is CASSSSRQSYEQYF. The CDR3 coding sequence is TGTGCCAGCAGCTCCTCGCGGCAATCCTACGAGCAGTACTTC. This chain connects TRBV7-2 to TRBJ2-7; D uncertain. This CDR3 has 14 amino acids. V was pared by 4 bases and J by 1 base, with 11 bases between. Looked up from germline, CDR1 is SGHTA and CDR2 is FQGNSA.

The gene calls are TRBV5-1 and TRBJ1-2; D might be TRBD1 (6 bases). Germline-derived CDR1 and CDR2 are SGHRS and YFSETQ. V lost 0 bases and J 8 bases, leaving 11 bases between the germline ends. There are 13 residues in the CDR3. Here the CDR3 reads CASSLGAGDGYTF. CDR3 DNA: TGCGCCAGCAGCTTGGGCGCAGGGGACGGCTACACCTTC.

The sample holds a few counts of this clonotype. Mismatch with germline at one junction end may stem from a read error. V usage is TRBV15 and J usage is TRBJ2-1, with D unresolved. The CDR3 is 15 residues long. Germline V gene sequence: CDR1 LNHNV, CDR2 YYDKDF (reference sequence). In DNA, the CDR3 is TGTGCCACCAGCAGAGATCTGGGCTCCGACAATGAGCAGTTCTTC. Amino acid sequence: CATSRDLGSDNEQFF.

In DNA form, the CDR3 reads TGCAGTGTTGAGACAGGGGGCACAGATACGCAGTATTTT. This gives the protein CSVETGGTDTQYF. The J gene is TRBJ2-3, the V gene TRBV20-1; 8 bases align to TRBD1. Trimming cost V 7 bases and J 1 base; bases outside gene matches: 4. The length of the CDR3 is 13 residues. The V gene's germline CDR1 is DFQATT and CDR2 SNEGSKA (reference sequence).

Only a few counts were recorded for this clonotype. The CDR3 DNA is TGTGCCAGCACGGGGACTAGCGGGAGTGGGGCCTACGAGCAGTACTTC. Its translation: CASTGTSGSGAYEQYF. The chain combines TRBV2 with TRBJ2-7, with 14 bases matching TRBD2. V dropped 7 bases and J dropped 2; count of bases not matched to a gene: 7. Germline V gives CDR1 SNHLY, CDR2 FYNNEI. The CDR3 extends over 16 amino acids.

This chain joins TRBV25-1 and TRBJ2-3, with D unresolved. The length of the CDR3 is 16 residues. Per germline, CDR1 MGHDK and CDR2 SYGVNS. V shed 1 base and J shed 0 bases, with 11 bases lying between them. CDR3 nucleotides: TGTGCCAGCAGTGAATGGAAAGCGTTAAGCACAGATACGCAGTATTTT. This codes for CASSEWKALSTDTQYF.

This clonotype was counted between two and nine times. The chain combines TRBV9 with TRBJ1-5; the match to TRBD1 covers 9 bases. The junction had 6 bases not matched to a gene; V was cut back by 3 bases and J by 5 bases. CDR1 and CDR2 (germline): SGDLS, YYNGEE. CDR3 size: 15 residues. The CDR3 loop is CASSEQGAFDQPQHF. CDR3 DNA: TGTGCCAGCAGCGAACAGGGGGCGTTCGATCAGCCCCAGCATTTT.

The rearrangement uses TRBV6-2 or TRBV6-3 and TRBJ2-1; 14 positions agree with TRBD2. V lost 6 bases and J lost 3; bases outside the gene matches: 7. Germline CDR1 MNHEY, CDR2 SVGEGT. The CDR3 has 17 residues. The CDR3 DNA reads TGTGCCAGCAGGGGGACTAGCGGGAGCGTTTACTACAATGAGCAGTTCTTC. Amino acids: CASRGTSGSVYYNEQFF.

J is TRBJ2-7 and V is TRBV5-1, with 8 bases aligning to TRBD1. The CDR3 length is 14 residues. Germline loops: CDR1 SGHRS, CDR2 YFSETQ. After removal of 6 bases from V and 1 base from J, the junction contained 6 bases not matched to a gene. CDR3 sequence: CASMKDRGSYEQYF. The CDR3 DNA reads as TGCGCCAGCATGAAAGACAGGGGATCCTACGAGCAGTACTTC. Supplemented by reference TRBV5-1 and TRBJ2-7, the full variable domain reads KAGVTQTPRYLIKTRGQQVTLSCSPISGHRSVSWYQQTPGQGLQFLFEYFSETQRNKGNFPGRFSGRQFSNSRSEMNVSTLELGDSALYLCASMKDRGSYEQYFGPGTRLTVT.